This T cell receptor (beta chain) was sequenced during a study of patients and donors after allogeneic stem cell transplantation. TCRdb re-analysed the RT-PCR reads in MiXCR, keeping a single row per CDR3 protein. Of approximately 160,000 distinct CDR3 sequences listed, 24% are singletons. V was shortened by 0 bases and J by 6 bases, with 14 bases between the two germline ends. The CDR3 runs 15 residues. Germline V gene sequence: CDR1 SGHDN, CDR2 FVKESK. The sequence was obtained from a human donor who was either an allogeneic HSCT recipient or a stem cell or donor lymphocyte infusion donor (not recorded which). It is not recorded whose cells these are; they may come from a transplant donor. The sequencing input was blood, either unsorted or a sorted T cell fraction (not recorded which). The V gene is TRBV14, the J gene TRBJ1-1; D is perhaps TRBD1 (5 bases). CDR3 nucleotide sequence: TGTGCCAGCAGCCAAGATTCCGCGGGGCAGTCTGAAGCTTTCTTT. The encoded protein is CASSQDSAGQSEAFF.